These 22 T cell receptor beta chains originate from one sample sequenced in a study of blood T cell repertoires in COVID-19. This table comes from immunoSEQ multiplex PCR, and its TCRdb copy is limited to in-frame clones, with some not included. The data contain about 210,000 clones, 65% to 90% of them seen just once; the ten biggest clones take up under 2.5%. The specimen was peripheral blood. The source is a woman between 65 and 79 years old with COVID-19, enrolled during active disease.

This chain links TRBV19 with TRBJ2-1, with a possible D match to TRBD1 (5 bases). V was cut by 7 bases and J by 7 bases, with 20 bases left in between. Germline V CDR1 and CDR2: LNHDA, SQIVND (reference sequence). The CDR3 is 15 residues long. The CDR3 DNA reads TGTGCCAGTAACCCCGCAGGGTACATGTTGAATGAGCAGTTCTTC. Translated, it gives CASNPAGYMLNEQFF.

This sequence joins TRBV5-3 and TRBJ1-1; weak D call: TRBD1 (6 bases). TRBV5-3 is identified as an open reading frame with a role that is uncertain. V was cut by 5 bases and J by 1 base, with 15 bases left in between. This CDR3 comprises 15 residues. The CDR3 reads CARRAPSGANTEAFF. The CDR3 nucleotides read TGTGCCAGAAGGGCCCCCTCAGGGGCGAACACTGAAGCTTTCTTT.

The chain carries TRBV2 and TRBJ1-4, with 12 bases that match TRBD1. The CDR3 consists of 16 residues. J gave up 7 bases and V 6 bases, and 9 bases lay outside the gene matches. Germline V gives CDR1 SNHLY, CDR2 FYNNEI. DNA for the CDR3: TGTGCCAGCAGCCAGGGGGGACAGGGGGCAGGTGAAAAACTGTTTTTT. Residues: CASSQGGQGAGEKLFF.

V gene TRBV7-3 combines with J gene TRBJ1-1, with 9 bases fitting TRBD1. The V and J ends lost 5 bases and 4 bases, in that order; junction bases with no gene match: 8. The CDR3 runs 15 residues. Germline CDR1 and CDR2: SGHTA and FQGTGA. The CDR3 protein is CASSTDRGFGTEAFF. The CDR3 DNA reads TGTGCCAGCAGCACGGACAGGGGATTTGGCACTGAAGCTTTCTTT.

This chain links TRBV7-8 with TRBJ1-1, with a tentative D call TRBD1 (5 bases). The CDR3 has 14 residues. V lost 4 bases, J lost 4 bases, and 13 bases lay in between. Germline V gene data show CDR1 as SGHVS and CDR2 as FQNEAQ. The CDR3 spells CASSWGGAGTEAFF. CDR3 coding DNA: TGTGCCAGCAGCTGGGGCGGGGCGGGCACTGAAGCTTTCTTT. The whole variable domain, filled in from reference TRBV7-8 and TRBJ1-1, reads GAGVSQSPRYKVAKRGQDVALRCDPISGHVSLFWYQQALGQGPEFLTYFQNEAQLDKSGLPSDRFFAERPEGSVSTLKIQRTQQEDSAVYLCASSWGGAGTEAFFGQGTRLTVV.

The rearrangement links TRBV6-1 to TRBJ2-7, with 9 bases identical to TRBD1. The CDR3 loop spans 16 amino acids. Germline V gene sequence: CDR1 MNHNS, CDR2 SASEGT. The V segment lost 3 bases and the J segment 1 base; nucleotides outside the gene matches: 7. The CDR3 sequence: CASSDTGGFPSYEQYF. CDR3 nucleotides: TGTGCCAGCAGTGACACAGGGGGCTTTCCTTCCTACGAGCAGTACTTC.

The genes are TRBV29-1 and TRBJ1-1; 7 nucleotides match TRBD1. CDR3 length: 12 residues. With V trimmed by 7 bases and J by 3 bases, 5 bases remained unmatched. Germline CDR1 and CDR2: SQVTM and ANQGSEA. CDR3 in amino acids: CSARDRYTEAFF. The CDR3 DNA sequence: TGCAGCGCCCGGGACAGATACACTGAAGCTTTCTTT. The full variable domain, completed using reference TRBV29-1 and TRBJ1-1, is SAVISQKPSRDICQRGTSLTIQCQVDSQVTMMFWYRQQPGQSLTLIATANQGSEATYESGFVIDKFPISRPNLTFSTLTVSNMSPEDSSIYLCSARDRYTEAFFGQGTRLTVV.

V and J are TRBV19 and TRBJ1-1; a weak D match, TRBD1 (5 bases). V was trimmed by 6 bases and J by 4 bases, leaving 12 bases between them. The CDR3 totals 13 residues. Germline CDR1 LNHDA, CDR2 SQIVND (reference sequence). The CDR3 sequence: CASRLKGRTEAFF. The CDR3 nucleotides read TGTGCCAGTAGGCTTAAGGGGCGCACTGAAGCTTTCTTT.

J is TRBJ2-5 and V is TRBV7-3; D might be TRBD2 (6 bases). CDR1 is SGHTA, CDR2 FQGTGA, per germline. The V end was cut by 5 bases, the J end by 2 bases, with 9 bases between. CDR3 length: 13 residues. The DNA for the CDR3 is TGTGCCAGCAGCATGACTAGACAAGAGACCCAGTACTTC. It codes for CASSMTRQETQYF.

This clone has only a few counts. The J gene is TRBJ1-6, the V gene TRBV19; D is possibly TRBD1 (5 bases). Germline V gives CDR1 LNHDA, CDR2 SQIVND (reference sequence). Trimming took off 7 bases at V and 3 bases at J, with 13 bases between the two ends. The CDR3 spans 15 residues. The CDR3 nucleotides read TGTGCCAGTAACCAGGGCCCCGACTATAATTCACCCCTCCACTTT. It translates to CASNQGPDYNSPLHF.

The V call is TRBV3-1 (or the pseudogene TRBV3-2), the J call TRBJ1-1; TRBD1 might be the D (5 bases). Germline CDR1 and CDR2: LGHDT and YNNKEL (reference sequence). Trimming removed 2 bases from V and 1 base from J, with 17 bases in between. The CDR3 runs 17 residues. The CDR3 is CASSQFHLGRENTEAFF. CDR3 bases: TGTGCCAGCAGCCAATTTCATCTGGGCAGGGAGAACACTGAAGCTTTCTTT.

The chain recombines TRBV2 with TRBJ2-7; D might be TRBD1 (6 bases). The CDR3 covers 14 residues. Between the trimmed V and J ends, which lost 2 bases and 6 bases, there was a span of 14 bases. In germline, CDR1 is SNHLY, CDR2 FYNNEI. Here the CDR3 reads CASSEYRANGEQYF. DNA for the CDR3: TGTGCCAGCAGTGAATACAGGGCGAATGGCGAGCAGTACTTC. The full variable domain, its missing parts supplied by reference TRBV2 and TRBJ2-7, is EPEVTQTPSHQVTQMGQEVILRCVPISNHLYFYWYRQILGQKVEFLVSFYNNEISEKSEIFDDQFSVERPDGSNFTLKIRSTKLEDSAMYFCASSEYRANGEQYFGPGTRLTVT.

The V gene is TRBV6-1, the J gene TRBJ1-2; D remains ambiguous. Germline assignment: CDR1 MNHNS and CDR2 SASEGT. CDR3 size: 16 residues. V lost 1 base to trimming and J lost 1 base, with 13 bases between them. CDR3 protein: CASSEGVSGYNYGYTF. In nucleotides, the CDR3 is TGTGCCAGCAGTGAAGGGGTATCGGGGTATAACTATGGCTACACCTTC.

The chain couples TRBV5-1 to TRBJ1-1; 9 nucleotides agree with TRBD1. V shed 1 base and J 2 bases; nucleotides not matched to a gene: 3. Germline CDR1 and CDR2: SGHRS and YFSETQ. The CDR3 totals 15 residues. CDR3 coding DNA: TGCGCCAGCAGCTTGCGGGGACAGGGAAACACTGAAGCTTTCTTT. It translates to CASSLRGQGNTEAFF.

This chain joins TRBV2 and TRBJ2-1, with 9 nucleotides matching TRBD1. Germline trimming cut 6 bases from V and 5 bases from J; bases unmatched to any gene: 2. The CDR3 has 13 residues. From germline, CDR1 is SNHLY and CDR2 FYNNEI. CDR3: CASRRTGDNEQFF. Here the CDR3 DNA reads TGTGCCAGCAGGCGGACAGGGGACAATGAGCAGTTCTTC.

The chain links TRBV5-4 to TRBJ2-7; D might be TRBD2 (6 bases). The CDR3 extends over 13 amino acids. Deletions cut 4 bases from V and 3 bases from J, with 11 bases between. Germline V lookup: CDR1 SGHNT, CDR2 YYREEE (reference sequence). Here the CDR3 reads CASSSGRGYEQYF. As DNA, the CDR3 is TGTGCCAGCAGCAGCGGGCGGGGCTACGAGCAGTACTTC.

The sample holds one count of this clone. The chain has TRBV5-8 and TRBJ2-3; TRBD2 aligns across 8 bases. The V segment lost 0 bases and the J segment 2 bases; nucleotides outside the gene matches: 5. This CDR3 region has 16 residues. Germline-derived CDR1 and CDR2 are SGHTS and YDEGEE. The CDR3 DNA is TGTGCCAGCAGCTTGGAAGGGACTAGTCCCACAGATACGCAGTATTTT. Amino acids: CASSLEGTSPTDTQYF.

Details on this clone: The same CDR3 also results from other DNA sequences found in this sample. V is TRBV3-1 (or the pseudogene TRBV3-2) and J is TRBJ1-2; weak D call: TRBD1 (6 bases). Germline V gene lookup returns CDR1 LGHDT and CDR2 YNNKEL (reference sequence). V lost 5 bases and J 1 base, leaving 8 bases between the germline ends. The CDR3 is made up of 13 amino acids. DNA for the CDR3: TGTGCCAGCAGCTTACAGGGTAACTATGGCTACACCTTC. This codes for CASSLQGNYGYTF.

The rearrangement links TRBV18 to TRBJ2-3, with 7 bases matching TRBD2. CDR1 is KGHSH and CDR2 is LQKENI in the germline V gene. The CDR3 extends over 19 amino acids. J gave up 2 bases and V 0 bases, and 14 bases lay outside the gene matches. CDR3 sequence reads: CASSPPGVRLADPTDTQYF. CDR3 bases: TGTGCCAGCTCACCACCGGGAGTCAGGCTAGCGGACCCCACAGATACGCAGTATTTT.

This rearrangement joins TRBV19 to TRBJ1-2, with a possible D match to TRBD1 (5 bases). Germline V gene sequence: CDR1 LNHDA, CDR2 SQIVND (reference sequence). This CDR3 is built from 14 residues. Trimming removed 3 bases at V and 2 bases at J, with 10 bases between. The CDR3 loop is CASSISRQNYGYTF. For the CDR3, the DNA is TGTGCCAGTAGTATTTCCCGACAGAACTATGGCTACACCTTC.

In this sample, this clone turned up once. V usage is TRBV19 and J usage is TRBJ1-4; D is ambiguous. Germline V gene lookup returns CDR1 LNHDA and CDR2 SQIVND (reference sequence). The CDR3 is made up of 13 amino acids. V was trimmed by 8 bases and J by 7 bases, leaving 14 bases between them. The CDR3 DNA sequence: TGTGCCAGTTTGGCCCTAGGCCGTGAAAAACTGTTTTTT. Amino acid sequence: CASLALGREKLFF.

This chain uses TRBV10-2 with TRBJ1-5; the D gene is possibly TRBD1 (6 bases). Germline lookup yields CDR1 WSHSY and CDR2 SAAADI. The CDR3 is 15 residues long. Trimming stripped 3 bases from V and 3 bases from J, with 12 bases between. CDR3 amino acids: CASSDWGQNNQPQHF. The CDR3 DNA reads TGCGCCAGCAGTGATTGGGGGCAGAACAATCAGCCCCAGCATTTT.